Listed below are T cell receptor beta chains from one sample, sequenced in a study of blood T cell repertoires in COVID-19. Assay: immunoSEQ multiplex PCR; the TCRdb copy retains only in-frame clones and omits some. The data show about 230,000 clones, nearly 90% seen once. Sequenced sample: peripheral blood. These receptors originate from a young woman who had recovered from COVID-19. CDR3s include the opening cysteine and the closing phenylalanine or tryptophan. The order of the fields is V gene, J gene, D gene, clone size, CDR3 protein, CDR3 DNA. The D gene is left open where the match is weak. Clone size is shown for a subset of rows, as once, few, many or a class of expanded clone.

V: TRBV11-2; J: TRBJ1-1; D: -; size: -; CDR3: CASSLDQGGTEAFF; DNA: TGTGCCAGCAGCTTAGATCAGGGCGGAACTGAAGCTTTCTTT
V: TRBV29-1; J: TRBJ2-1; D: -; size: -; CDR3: CSVPPEQFF; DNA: TGCAGCGTTCCCCCGGAGCAGTTCTTC
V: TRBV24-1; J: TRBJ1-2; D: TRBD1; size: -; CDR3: CATSDGQGGGYTF; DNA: TGTGCCACCAGTGATGGACAGGGAGGTGGCTACACCTTC
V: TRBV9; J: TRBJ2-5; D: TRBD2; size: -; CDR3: CASSVGEGSSAVHQETQYF; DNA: TGTGCCAGCAGCGTAGGGGAGGGGTCGTCCGCGGTCCACCAAGAGACCCAGTACTTC
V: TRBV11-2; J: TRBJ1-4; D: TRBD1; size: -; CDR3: CASSTGEGGEKLFF; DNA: TGTGCCAGCAGCACAGGGGAAGGGGGGGAAAAACTGTTTTTT
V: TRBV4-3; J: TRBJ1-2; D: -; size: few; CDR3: CASSQVLTNYGYTF; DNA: TGCGCCAGCAGCCAAGTACTGACTAACTATGGCTACACCTTC
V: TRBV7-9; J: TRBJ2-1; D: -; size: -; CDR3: CASSKPGDHHNEQFF; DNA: TGTGCCAGCAGCAAACCGGGGGACCACCACAATGAGCAGTTCTTC
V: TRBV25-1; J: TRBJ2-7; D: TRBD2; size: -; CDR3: CASSEYIGSSGIGEQYF; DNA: TGTGCCAGCAGTGAATATATCGGGTCTAGCGGGATCGGGGAGCAGTACTTC
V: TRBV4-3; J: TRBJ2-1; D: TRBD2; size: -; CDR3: CASSQKTSGTNNEQFF; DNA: TGCGCCAGCAGCCAAAAGACTAGCGGGACAAACAATGAGCAGTTCTTC
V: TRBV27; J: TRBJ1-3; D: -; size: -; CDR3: CASRDSSSGNTIYF; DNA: TGTGCCAGCAGAGACAGCAGCTCTGGAAACACCATATATTTT
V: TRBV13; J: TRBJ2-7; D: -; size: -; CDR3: CASRFWGQVNQQYF; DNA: TGTGCCAGCCGTTTCTGGGGACAAGTTAATCAGCAGTACTTC
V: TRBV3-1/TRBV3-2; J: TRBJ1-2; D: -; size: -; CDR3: CASSQGGVGYTF; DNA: TGTGCCAGCAGCCAAGGGGGGGTTGGCTACACCTTC
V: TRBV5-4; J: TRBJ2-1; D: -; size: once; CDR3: CASSFAGSRKVVNEQFF; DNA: TGTGCCAGCAGCTTTGCAGGAAGTCGAAAGGTCGTCAATGAGCAGTTCTTC
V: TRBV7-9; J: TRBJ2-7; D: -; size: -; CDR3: CASSARQNSYEQYF; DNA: TGTGCCAGCAGCGCCCGACAGAACTCCTACGAGCAGTACTTC
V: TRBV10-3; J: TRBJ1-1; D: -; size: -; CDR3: CAISEPGLNTEAFF; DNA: TGTGCCATCAGTGAGCCAGGGCTGAACACTGAAGCTTTCTTT
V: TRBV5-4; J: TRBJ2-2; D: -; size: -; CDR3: CASSPRGPLEELFF; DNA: TGTGCCAGCAGCCCCAGGGGCCCTCTGGAGGAGCTGTTTTTT
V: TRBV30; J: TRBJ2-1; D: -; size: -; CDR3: CAWSVGTYNEQFF; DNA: TGTGCCTGGAGTGTCGGGACCTACAATGAGCAGTTCTTC
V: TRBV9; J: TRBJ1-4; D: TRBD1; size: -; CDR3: CASSFSGQGNEKLFF; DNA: TGTGCCAGCAGCTTCTCGGGACAGGGTAATGAAAAACTGTTTTTT
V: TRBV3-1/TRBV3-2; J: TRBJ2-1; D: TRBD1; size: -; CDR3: CASNRDRGISEQFF; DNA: TGTGCCAGCAACCGGGACAGGGGCATCTCCGAGCAGTTCTTC
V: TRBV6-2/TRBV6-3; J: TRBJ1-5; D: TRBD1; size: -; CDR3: CASSYGQGMGQPQHF; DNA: TGTGCCAGCAGTTACGGACAGGGGATGGGACAGCCCCAGCATTTT
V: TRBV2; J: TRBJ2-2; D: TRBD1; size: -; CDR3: CASRERQGSTPGELFF; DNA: TGTGCCAGCAGAGAGCGACAGGGCTCAACACCCGGGGAGCTGTTTTTT
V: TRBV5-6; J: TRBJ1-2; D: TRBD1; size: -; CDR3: CASSLSGTGNNYGYTF; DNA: TGTGCCAGCAGCTTATCCGGGACAGGGAACAACTATGGCTACACCTTC